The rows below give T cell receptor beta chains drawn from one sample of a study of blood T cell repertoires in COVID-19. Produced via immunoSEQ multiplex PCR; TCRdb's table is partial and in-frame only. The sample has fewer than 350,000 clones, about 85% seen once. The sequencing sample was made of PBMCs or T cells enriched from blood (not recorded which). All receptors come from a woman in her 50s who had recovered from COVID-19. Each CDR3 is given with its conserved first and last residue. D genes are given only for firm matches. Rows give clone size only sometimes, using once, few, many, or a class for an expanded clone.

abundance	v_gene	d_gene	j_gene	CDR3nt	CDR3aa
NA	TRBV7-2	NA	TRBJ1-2	TGTGCCAGCAGCTTAGTCGGGGGGTCCAACTATGGCTACACCTTC	CASSLVGGSNYGYTF
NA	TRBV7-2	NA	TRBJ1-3	TGTGCCAGCAGCTTAGGTGGCGGGGCTGGAAACACCATATATTTT	CASSLGGGAGNTIYF
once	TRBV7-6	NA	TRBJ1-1	TGTGCCAGCAGCTTAAGTTCAGGGTTCATTACTGAAGCTTTCTTT	CASSLSSGFITEAFF
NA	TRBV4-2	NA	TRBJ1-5	TGTGCCAGCAGCCCCCGGGGAGACGGTTACAATCAGCCCCAGCATTTT	CASSPRGDGYNQPQHF
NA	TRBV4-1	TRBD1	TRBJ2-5	TGCGCCAGCAGCCAACCGACAGGGGACGAGACCCAGTACTTC	CASSQPTGDETQYF
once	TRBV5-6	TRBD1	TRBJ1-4	TGTGCCAGCAGCTCAGACAGGGGGACTTCTTTTTATGAAAAACTGTTTTTT	CASSSDRGTSFYEKLFF
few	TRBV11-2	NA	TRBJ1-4	TGTGCCAGCAGCTTACTGGGGCAAAAACTGTTTTTT	CASSLLGQKLFF
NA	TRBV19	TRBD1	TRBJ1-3	TGTGCCAGTAGTGAAACAGGGGGCGCCGGAAACACCATATATTTT	CASSETGGAGNTIYF
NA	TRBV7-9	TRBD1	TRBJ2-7	TGTGCCAGCAGCCCCTCCGGGACAGGGGCTATGGAGTACTTC	CASSPSGTGAMEYF
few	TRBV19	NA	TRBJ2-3	TGTGCCAGTACCTTAGGGCCAGGGCCTAGCACAGATACGCAGTATTTT	CASTLGPGPSTDTQYF
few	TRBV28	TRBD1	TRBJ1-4	TGTGCCAGCAGGCGACAGGGGAATGAAAAACTGTTTTTT	CASRRQGNEKLFF
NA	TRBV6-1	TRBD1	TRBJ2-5	TGTGCCAGCAGTGAAATAAGACAGGGGGCGGGGACCCAGTACTTC	CASSEIRQGAGTQYF
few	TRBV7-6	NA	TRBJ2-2	TGTGCCAGCAGCTTAGAGCATGCAGCGGATAACACCGGGGAGCTGTTTTTT	CASSLEHAADNTGELFF
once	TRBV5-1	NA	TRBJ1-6	TGCGCCAGCAGCTTGAAACAGGGAAATTCACCCCTCCACTTT	CASSLKQGNSPLHF
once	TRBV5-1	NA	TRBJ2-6	TGCGCCAGCAGCCCCCTTGGGCCAACCAACTCTGGGGCCAACGTCCTGACTTTC	CASSPLGPTNSGANVLTF
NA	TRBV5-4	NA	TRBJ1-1	TGTGCCAGCAGCTTGGTAGGACAGACGACTGAAGCTTTCTTT	CASSLVGQTTEAFF
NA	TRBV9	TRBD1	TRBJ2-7	TGTGCCAGCAGCGTAGGTCTAGGAGGAAGGGGGCCTTCCTACGAGCAGTACTTC	CASSVGLGGRGPSYEQYF
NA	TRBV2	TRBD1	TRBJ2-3	TGTGCCAGCAGCCGGGACAGGGCCCCAGATACGCAGTATTTT	CASSRDRAPDTQYF
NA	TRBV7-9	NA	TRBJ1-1	TGTGCCAGCAGCTCGGCAGGGGTAGCTTTCTTT	CASSSAGVAFF
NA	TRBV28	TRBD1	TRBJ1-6	TGTGCCAGTCTGATGGAGGGGGCTAATTCACCCCTCCACTTT	CASLMEGANSPLHF
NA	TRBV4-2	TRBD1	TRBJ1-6	TGTGCCAGCAGCCAAGTCTCGACAGGGGATTCACCCCTCCACTTT	CASSQVSTGDSPLHF
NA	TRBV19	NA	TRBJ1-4	TGTGCCAGTAGTACAGCCCCTAGAGGGCGGAAACTGTTTTTT	CASSTAPRGRKLFF
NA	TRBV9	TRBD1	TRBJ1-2	TGTGCCAGCAGCCCCGGGGTAGGGGGCAATGGCTACACCTTC	CASSPGVGGNGYTF
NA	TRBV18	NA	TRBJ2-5	TGTGCCAGCTCATTCCCCGAGCCAGGGACCCAGTACTTC	CASSFPEPGTQYF